This record concerns one TCR beta chain sequence. The data are from a study of T cell changes during pregnancy in multiple sclerosis. Measured with immunoSEQ multiplex PCR; TCRdb has only the in-frame clones, and not every one. The table lists under 70,000 clones, roughly 91% of them singletons. Germline CDR1 MNHEY, CDR2 SVGAGI. Trimming removed 5 bases from V and 9 bases from J, with 14 bases in between. This CDR3 comprises 12 residues. Material: peripheral blood, obtained after pregnancy. The gene calls are TRBV6-5 and TRBJ2-7, with D perhaps matching TRBD2 (6 bases). The clonotype originates from a female donor in good health, enrolled as a control in a pregnancy study. CDR3 in DNA: TGTGCCAGCAGTCGAGGGACTTTGGGGCAGTACTTC. This codes for CASSRGTLGQYF.